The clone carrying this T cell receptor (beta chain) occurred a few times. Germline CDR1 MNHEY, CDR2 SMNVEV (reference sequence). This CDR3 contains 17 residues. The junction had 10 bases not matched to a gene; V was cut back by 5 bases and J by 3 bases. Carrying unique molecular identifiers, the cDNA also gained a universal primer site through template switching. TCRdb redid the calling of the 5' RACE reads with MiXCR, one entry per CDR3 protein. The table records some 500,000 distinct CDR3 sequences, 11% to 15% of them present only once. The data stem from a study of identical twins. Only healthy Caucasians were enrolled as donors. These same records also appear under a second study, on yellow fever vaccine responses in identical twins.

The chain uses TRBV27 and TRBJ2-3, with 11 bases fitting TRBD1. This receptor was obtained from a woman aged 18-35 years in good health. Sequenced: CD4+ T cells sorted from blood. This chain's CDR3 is CASSHGTGGALTDTQYF. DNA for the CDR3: TGTGCCAGCAGTCACGGGACAGGGGGTGCTCTAACAGATACGCAGTATTTT.